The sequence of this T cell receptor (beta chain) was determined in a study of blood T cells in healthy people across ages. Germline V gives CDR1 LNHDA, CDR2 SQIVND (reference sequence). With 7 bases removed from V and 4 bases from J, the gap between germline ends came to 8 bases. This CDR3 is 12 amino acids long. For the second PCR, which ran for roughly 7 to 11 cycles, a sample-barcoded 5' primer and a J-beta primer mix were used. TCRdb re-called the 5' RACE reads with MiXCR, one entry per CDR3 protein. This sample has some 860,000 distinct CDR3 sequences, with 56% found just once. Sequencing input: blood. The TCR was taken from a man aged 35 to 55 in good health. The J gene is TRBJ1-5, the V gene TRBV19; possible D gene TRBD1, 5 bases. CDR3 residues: CASTTGNQPQHF. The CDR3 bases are TGTGCCAGTACCACAGGAAATCAGCCCCAGCATTTT. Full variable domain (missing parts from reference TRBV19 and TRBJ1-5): DGGITQSPKYLFRKEGQNVTLSCEQNLNHDAMYWYRQDPGQGLRLIYYSQIVNDFQKGDIAEGYSVSREKKESFPLTVTSAQKNPTAFYLCASTTGNQPQHFGDGTRLSIL.